These 24 T cell receptor beta chains originate from one sample sequenced in a study of cytomegalovirus exposure and HLA in healthy donors. The PCR was carried out with 60 Vbeta primers and 13 Jbeta primers. The assay was immunoSEQ multiplex PCR, and TCRdb's table has in-frame clones only and misses some. Of roughly 190,000 clones listed, roughly 86% are singletons. Material for sequencing was PBMCs. Receptor source: a woman between 18 and 29 years old in good health and CMV-seronegative.

The V and J genes are TRBV6-5 and TRBJ1-1, with D possibly TRBD1 on 6 matching bases. V was clipped by 4 bases and J by 4 bases, with 10 bases between them. The CDR3 sequence is 13 residues long. CDR1 and CDR2 (germline): MNHEY, SVGAGI. CDR3 sequence reads: CASSFTGPTEAFF. The CDR3 DNA sequence: TGTGCCAGCAGTTTCACAGGGCCCACTGAAGCTTTCTTT.

The chain uses TRBV27 and TRBJ2-1, with 7 bases matching TRBD2. The CDR3 totals 14 residues. Germline CDR1 is MNHEY and CDR2 is SMNVEV (reference sequence). Losses at the gene ends were 2 bases for V and 6 bases for J; bases not matched to a gene: 4. The CDR3 DNA reads as TGTGCCAGCAGTTTAAGGACTAGGCTCAATGAGCAGTTCTTC. Translation gives CASSLRTRLNEQFF.

The J gene is TRBJ2-1, the V gene TRBV29-1; 9 bases align to TRBD2. The trim removed 7 bases at V and 8 bases at J, leaving 12 bases unmatched. Germline V gene data show CDR1 as SQVTM and CDR2 as ANQGSEA. The CDR3 spans 14 residues. The CDR3 spells CSADRAGGIDEQFF. In DNA, the CDR3 is TGCAGCGCTGACAGAGCGGGAGGTATCGATGAGCAGTTCTTC.

The chain employs TRBV13 and TRBJ2-5, with 8 bases matching TRBD1. The trim removed 8 bases at V and 5 bases at J, leaving 7 bases unmatched. CDR1 is PRHDT, CDR2 FYEKMQ, per germline (reference sequence). The CDR3 extends over 13 amino acids. The CDR3 sequence is CASGQGSGETQYF. Written as DNA, the CDR3 is TGTGCCAGCGGACAGGGAAGCGGGGAGACCCAGTACTTC.

V is TRBV30 and J is TRBJ2-4; the match to TRBD1 covers 11 bases. J was trimmed by 0 bases and V by 4 bases; bases with no gene match: 11. This CDR3 is 18 amino acids long. CDR1 and CDR2 (germline): GTSNPN, SVGIG (reference sequence). CDR3 loop: CAWKGGTGGPLAKNIQYF. CDR3 coding DNA: TGTGCCTGGAAGGGCGGGACAGGGGGACCCCTAGCCAAAAACATTCAGTACTTC.

The rearrangement links TRBV28 to TRBJ2-1; 7 bases line up with TRBD1. Germline CDR1 reads MDHEN; CDR2 reads SYDVKM. Trimming at V came to 6 bases and at J to 0 bases, leaving 5 bases not matched to a gene. This CDR3 region has 15 residues. CDR3 DNA sequence: TGTGCCAGCAGCACAGGGGCCGTCTCCTACAATGAGCAGTTCTTC. Its translation: CASSTGAVSYNEQFF. The entire variable domain, with the rest obtained from reference TRBV28 and TRBJ2-1, is as follows: DVKVTQSSRYLVKRTGEKVFLECVQDMDHENMFWYRQDPGLGLRLIYFSYDVKMKEKGDIPEGYSVSREKKERFSLILESASTNQTSMYLCASSTGAVSYNEQFFGPGTRLTVL.

The chain is built from TRBV28 and TRBJ1-1, with TRBD1 as a possible D gene (6 bases). The germline gives CDR1 MDHEN, CDR2 SYDVKM. The CDR3 runs to 14 residues. Trimming stripped 5 bases from V and 8 bases from J, with 18 bases between. In DNA form, the CDR3 reads TGTGCCAGCAGTCCACGACCGGGACACAGAGAAGCTTTCTTT. This encodes CASSPRPGHREAFF.

The chain carries TRBV6-1 and TRBJ1-1, with 11 bases fitting TRBD1. V was clipped by 4 bases and J by 3 bases; unmatched bases: 10. CDR1 and CDR2 from the germline V gene are MNHNS and SASEGT. This CDR3 is built from 17 residues. The CDR3 here is CASSGSGQGGIDTEAFF. The CDR3 bases are TGTGCCAGCAGTGGGTCGGGACAGGGGGGGATCGACACTGAAGCTTTCTTT.

The V gene is TRBV18, the J gene TRBJ2-1; 12 bases are a match to TRBD2. Per the germline V gene, CDR1 is KGHSH and CDR2 is LQKENI. V lost 6 bases, J lost 5 bases, and 11 bases stayed unmatched. CDR3 length equals 17 residues. The chain's CDR3 is CASSPRTSGKSDNEQFF. The DNA for the CDR3 is TGTGCCAGCTCCCCCAGGACTAGCGGGAAAAGCGACAATGAGCAGTTCTTC.

The CDR3 sequence: CAWSTGTSYNEQFF. The DNA for the CDR3 is TGTGCCTGGAGTACCGGGACTTCCTACAATGAGCAGTTCTTC. This chain connects TRBV30 to TRBJ2-1; weak D call: TRBD2 (6 bases). Trimming took 2 bases from V and 1 from J, leaving 9 bases between them. The CDR3 consists of 14 residues. Germline loops: CDR1 GTSNPN, CDR2 SVGIG (reference sequence).

The V call is TRBV27, the J call TRBJ1-1; 7 bases are shared with TRBD1. Looked up from germline, CDR1 is MNHEY and CDR2 is SMNVEV (reference sequence). V shed 3 bases, J shed 4 bases, and the junction held 11 bases outside the gene matches. CDR3 length: 16 residues. The CDR3 protein is CASSFTWRGLGTEAFF. CDR3 in DNA: TGTGCCAGCAGTTTCACCTGGAGGGGGCTAGGCACTGAAGCTTTCTTT.

This chain connects TRBV6-5 to TRBJ1-3, with 7 nucleotides matching TRBD1. Germline V gene lookup returns CDR1 MNHEY and CDR2 SVGAGI. This CDR3 region has 13 residues. J lost 7 bases, V lost 10 bases, and 10 bases had no gene match. CDR3 amino acids: CATATGRKNTIYF. The CDR3 region has the DNA TGTGCCACCGCGACAGGGAGAAAGAACACCATATATTTT.

The chain links TRBV19 to TRBJ2-7; D might be TRBD2 (5 bases). This CDR3 region has 13 residues. V lost 5 bases, J lost 2 bases, and 10 bases lay in between. Germline V CDR1 and CDR2: LNHDA, SQIVND (reference sequence). CDR3 residues: CASSAGSTYEQYF. The CDR3 DNA reads as TGTGCCAGTAGTGCGGGCAGTACCTACGAGCAGTACTTC.

This sequence joins TRBV2 and TRBJ2-7; 9 nucleotides agree with TRBD1. This CDR3 is 14 amino acids long. V was clipped by 6 bases and J by 3 bases; unmatched bases: 6. The germline CDR1 and CDR2 sequences are SNHLY and FYNNEI. The CDR3 is CASSRQGVYYEQYF. The CDR3 DNA is TGTGCCAGCAGCAGACAGGGGGTTTACTACGAGCAGTACTTC.

The chain recombines TRBV7-2 with TRBJ1-1; D may be TRBD1 (6 bases). The germline gives CDR1 SGHTA, CDR2 FQGNSA. This CDR3 has 14 residues. V was shortened by 4 bases and J by 4 bases, with 13 bases between the two germline ends. CDR3 residues: CASSSQGRGTEAFF. The CDR3 coding sequence is TGTGCCAGCAGCTCACAGGGAAGGGGCACTGAAGCTTTCTTT. The full variable domain, rest sourced from reference TRBV7-2 and TRBJ1-1, is GAGVSQSPSNKVTEKGKDVELRCDPISGHTALYWYRQSLGQGLEFLIYFQGNSAPDKSGLPSDRFSAERTGGSVSTLTIQRTQQEDSAVYLCASSSQGRGTEAFFGQGTRLTVV.

This clone was counted a single time. The chain joins TRBV4-2 to TRBJ1-4, with TRBD1 identical over 11 bases. The trim removed 5 bases at V and 8 bases at J, leaving 7 bases unmatched. CDR1 and CDR2 from the germline V gene are LGHNA and YNFKEQ. The CDR3 totals 15 residues. CDR3 in amino acids: CASSSPGTGGEKLFF. CDR3 DNA: TGTGCCAGCAGCTCCCCCGGGACAGGGGGGGAAAAACTGTTTTTT.

The genes are TRBV15 and TRBJ2-7; tentatively, D is TRBD2 (6 bases). The CDR3 spans 15 residues. V shed 3 bases and J shed 7 bases, with 19 bases lying between them. Germline loops: CDR1 LNHNV, CDR2 YYDKDF (reference sequence). As DNA, the CDR3 is TGTGCCACCAGCAGGATTCTTCTTGGAGGGAGGGAGCAGTACTTC. As protein: CATSRILLGGREQYF.

The J gene is TRBJ2-3, the V gene TRBV11-2; TRBD1 matches 7 bases. The CDR3 length is 15 residues. The V gene's germline CDR1 is SGHAT and CDR2 FQNNGV. V was pared by 5 bases and J by 0 bases, with 5 bases of the junction left unmatched. CDR3: CASSREGASTDTQYF. DNA of the CDR3: TGTGCCAGCAGCCGAGAGGGGGCTAGCACAGATACGCAGTATTTT.

The chain uses TRBV28 and TRBJ2-7; D is ambiguous. The germline CDR1 and CDR2 sequences are MDHEN and SYDVKM. The CDR3 consists of 12 residues. Deletions cut 2 bases from V and 4 bases from J, with 6 bases between. This chain's CDR3 is CASSLVRYEQYF. The CDR3 DNA sequence: TGTGCCAGCAGTTTAGTCAGGTACGAGCAGTACTTC.

The chain couples TRBV6-6 to TRBJ2-3, with D unclear. Trimming pared 0 bases from V and 2 bases from J, leaving 12 bases between. Germline CDR1 and CDR2: MNHNY and SVGAGI (reference sequence). The CDR3 contains 16 residues. CDR3 amino acids: CASSYSSYRLTDTQYF. CDR3 nucleotides: TGTGCCAGCAGTTACTCGAGCTACCGACTCACAGATACGCAGTATTTT.

This rearrangement joins TRBV5-1 to TRBJ2-7; TRBD1 agrees at 9 bases. This CDR3 comprises 14 residues. Germline CDR1 reads SGHRS; CDR2 reads YFSETQ. J was trimmed by 2 bases and V by 3 bases; bases with no gene match: 3. Here the CDR3 DNA reads TGCGCCAGCAGCTGGACAGGGGAGGCCTACGAGCAGTACTTC. Protein sequence: CASSWTGEAYEQYF.

This chain connects TRBV19 to TRBJ2-7, with 8 bases identical to TRBD1. With 3 bases clipped from V and 6 bases from J, the junction kept 10 bases outside the gene matches. CDR1 is LNHDA, CDR2 SQIVND, per germline (reference sequence). There are 15 residues in the CDR3. The CDR3 protein is CASSMPGQGVLEQYF. For the CDR3, the DNA is TGTGCCAGTAGTATGCCAGGACAGGGAGTCCTCGAGCAGTACTTC.

The chain combines TRBV28 with TRBJ1-5; D is possibly TRBD1 (5 bases). Germline V gene sequence: CDR1 MDHEN, CDR2 SYDVKM. Trimming cost V 3 bases and J 4 bases, with 13 bases left between them. The CDR3 is made up of 15 amino acids. The CDR3 sequence: CASSFGRASNQPQHF. The CDR3 nucleotides read TGTGCCAGCAGTTTCGGCAGGGCAAGTAATCAGCCCCAGCATTTT.

This sequence joins TRBV5-4 and TRBJ2-5; 11 bases are a match to TRBD2. The V segment lost 2 bases and the J segment 5 bases; nucleotides outside the gene matches: 8. Germline V gene lookup returns CDR1 SGHNT and CDR2 YYREEE (reference sequence). The CDR3 spans 16 residues. The CDR3: CASSFAGSGRGETQYF. DNA of the CDR3: TGTGCCAGCAGCTTCGCGGGTAGCGGGAGGGGGGAGACCCAGTACTTC.